This T cell receptor (beta chain) is drawn from a study of Ad26.COV2.S vaccination and SARS-CoV-2 variants. Here immunoSEQ multiplex PCR was the method, and the copy in TCRdb shows in-frame clones only, minus some. The top ten hold 2.5% to 3.5% of the sample, which has about 350,000 clones, roughly 84% seen once. Treatment noted: some 20 received Ad26.COV2.S at low or high dose, single or two shots; about 5 received placebo; per-sample allocation not given. The investigators took samples on day 63 after the first vaccine or placebo injection. Germline trimming cut 6 bases from V and 1 base from J; bases unmatched to any gene: 8. The length of the CDR3 is 15 residues. CDR1 LNHDA and CDR2 SQIVND come from the germline V gene (reference sequence).

Source: peripheral blood, taken in a trial of Ad26.COV2.S vaccine versus placebo. This chain connects TRBV19 to TRBJ1-1; TRBD1 agrees at 7 bases. The sequence was obtained from a person aged 18 to 59 who received the Ad26.COV2.S COVID-19 vaccine or a placebo. The CDR3 nucleotides read TGTGCCAGTAGAAAACCCTGGACAGGGAACACTGAAGCTTTCTTT. Its translation is CASRKPWTGNTEAFF.